The clone carrying this TCR beta chain has a single count. In the study's own analysis: Reference gene primer amplification gave estimated nucleated cell counts. Only in-frame clones appear in the TCRdb table, and some are missing; sequencing was by immunoSEQ multiplex PCR. V and J calls and clone size follow that table, whereas D and trimming were derived from the DNA. The top ten hold approximately 12% of the sample, which has tens of thousands of clones, roughly 80% seen once. This record belongs to a study of blood T cell repertoires in COVID-19. Study in general: Acute and convalescent COVID-19 samples came from the United States, Italy and Spain. Nucleic acid was either cDNA or gDNA, and it came from T cells, B-cell-depleted T cells, or PBMCs.

This CDR3 spans 13 amino acids. Per germline, CDR1 SEHNR and CDR2 FQNEAQ (reference sequence). V lost 5 bases and J lost 8; bases outside the gene matches: 7. The source material was peripheral blood. The receptor was derived from a man aged 45-65 years with acute or convalescent COVID-19. The V gene is TRBV7-9, the J gene TRBJ1-2, with 8 bases that match TRBD1. The CDR3 region is CASSQQGAWGYTF. CDR3 bases: TGTGCCAGCAGCCAGCAGGGGGCCTGGGGCTACACCTTC.